This T cell receptor beta chain was captured by sequencing in a study of naive and memory T cell subsets. Overnight CMV lysate stimulation of fresh PBMCs defined donor CMV status by CD4+ IFNgamma. The beta constant-region primer was an equimolar mix of two oligonucleotides covering TRBC1 and TRBC2. TCRdb analysed the UMI-ligation and nested PCR reads with MiXCR anew, one entry per CDR3 protein. Among tens of thousands of distinct CDR3 sequences, roughly 7% were seen once, and the ten largest hold 1.5% to 2%. V was cut by 5 bases and J by 2 bases, with 15 bases left in between. The V gene's germline CDR1 is MNHEY and CDR2 SMNVEV (reference sequence). The CDR3 sequence is 15 residues long. This clonotype was detected ten times or more.

The TCR comes from a human donor in good health. The sample was central memory CD4+ T cells from blood. This chain uses TRBV27 with TRBJ1-1; D is ambiguous. The CDR3 is CASSRARAVNTEAFF. In DNA, the CDR3 is TGTGCCAGCAGTCGGGCCCGAGCAGTTAACACTGAAGCTTTCTTT.